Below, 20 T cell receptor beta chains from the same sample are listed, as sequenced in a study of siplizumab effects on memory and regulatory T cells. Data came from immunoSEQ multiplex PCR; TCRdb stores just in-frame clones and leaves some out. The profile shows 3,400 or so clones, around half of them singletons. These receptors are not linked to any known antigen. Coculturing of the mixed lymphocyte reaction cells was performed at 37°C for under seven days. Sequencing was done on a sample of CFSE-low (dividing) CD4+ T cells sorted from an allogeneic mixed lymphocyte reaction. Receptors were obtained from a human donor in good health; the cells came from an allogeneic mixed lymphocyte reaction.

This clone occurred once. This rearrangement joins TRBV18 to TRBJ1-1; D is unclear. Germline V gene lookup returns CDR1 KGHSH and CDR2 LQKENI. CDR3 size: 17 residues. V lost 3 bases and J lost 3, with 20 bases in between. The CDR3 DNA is TGTGCCAGCTCACCCCCGGTCGGAGGGAAAGAGTACACTGAAGCTTTCTTT. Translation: CASSPPVGGKEYTEAFF.

This chain's CDR3 is CASSYGVGSFEQYF. CDR3 in DNA: TGTGCCAGCAGTTACGGAGTCGGGTCTTTCGAGCAGTACTTC. The chain links TRBV6-5 to TRBJ2-7; D ambiguous. CDR1 is MNHEY and CDR2 is SVGAGI in the germline V gene. Trimming took off 2 bases at V and 6 bases at J, with 14 bases between the two ends. The CDR3 is 14 amino acids.

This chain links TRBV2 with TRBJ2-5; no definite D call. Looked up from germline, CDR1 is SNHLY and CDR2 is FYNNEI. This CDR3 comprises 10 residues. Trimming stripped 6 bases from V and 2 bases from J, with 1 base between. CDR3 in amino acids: CASRQETQYF. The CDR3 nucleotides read TGTGCCAGCAGGCAAGAGACCCAGTACTTC.

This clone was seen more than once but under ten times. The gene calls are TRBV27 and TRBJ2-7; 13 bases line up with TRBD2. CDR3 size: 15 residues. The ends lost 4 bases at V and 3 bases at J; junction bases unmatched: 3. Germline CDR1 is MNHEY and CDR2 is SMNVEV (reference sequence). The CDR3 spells CASSSRLAGGYEQYF. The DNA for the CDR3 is TGTGCCAGCAGTTCCAGACTAGCGGGGGGCTACGAGCAGTACTTC.

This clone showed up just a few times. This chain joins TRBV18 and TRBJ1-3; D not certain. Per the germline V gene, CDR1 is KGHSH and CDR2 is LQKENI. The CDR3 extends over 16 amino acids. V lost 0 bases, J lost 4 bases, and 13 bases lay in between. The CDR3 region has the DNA TGTGCCAGCTCACCACCGGGTCTGGCCGGCGGAAACACCATATATTTT. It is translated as CASSPPGLAGGNTIYF.

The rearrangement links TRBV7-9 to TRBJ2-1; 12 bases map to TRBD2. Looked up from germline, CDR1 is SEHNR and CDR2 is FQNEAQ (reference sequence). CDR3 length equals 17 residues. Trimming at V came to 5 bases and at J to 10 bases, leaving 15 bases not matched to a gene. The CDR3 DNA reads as TGTGCCAGCAGCCCCTTATCTACTAGCGGGGGGCCGGGGGAGCAGTTCTTC. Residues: CASSPLSTSGGPGEQFF. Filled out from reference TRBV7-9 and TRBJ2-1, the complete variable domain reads DTGVSQNPRHKITKRGQNVTFRCDPISEHNRLYWYRQTLGQGPEFLTYFQNEAQLEKSRLLSDRFSAERPKGSFSTLEIQRTEQGDSAMYLCASSPLSTSGGPGEQFFGPGTRLTVL.

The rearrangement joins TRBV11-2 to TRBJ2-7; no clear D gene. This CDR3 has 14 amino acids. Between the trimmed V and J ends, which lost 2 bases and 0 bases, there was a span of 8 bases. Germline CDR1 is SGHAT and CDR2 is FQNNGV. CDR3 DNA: TGTGCCAGCAGCTTACGACGGCTCTCCTACGAGCAGTACTTC. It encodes CASSLRRLSYEQYF.

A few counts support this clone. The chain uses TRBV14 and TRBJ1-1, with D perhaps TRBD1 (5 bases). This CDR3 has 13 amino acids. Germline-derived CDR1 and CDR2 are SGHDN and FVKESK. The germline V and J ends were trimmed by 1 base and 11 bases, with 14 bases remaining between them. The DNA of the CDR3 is TGTGCCAGCAGCCAAGTCGGGGCCGTTAGGGCTTTCTTT. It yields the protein CASSQVGAVRAFF.

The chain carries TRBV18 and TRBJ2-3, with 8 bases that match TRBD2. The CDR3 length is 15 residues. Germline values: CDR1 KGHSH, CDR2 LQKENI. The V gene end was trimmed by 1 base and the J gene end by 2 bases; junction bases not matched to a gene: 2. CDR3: CASSPLAGTTDTQYF. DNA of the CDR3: TGTGCCAGCTCACCACTAGCGGGAACCACAGATACGCAGTATTTT.

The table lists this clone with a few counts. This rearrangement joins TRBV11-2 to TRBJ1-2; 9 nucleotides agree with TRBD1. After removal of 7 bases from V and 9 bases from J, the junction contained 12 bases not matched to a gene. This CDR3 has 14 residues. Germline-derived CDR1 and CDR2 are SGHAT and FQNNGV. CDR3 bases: TGTGCCAGCACCCCGGGACAGGGAAAAGAAAGCTACACCTTC. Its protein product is CASTPGQGKESYTF.

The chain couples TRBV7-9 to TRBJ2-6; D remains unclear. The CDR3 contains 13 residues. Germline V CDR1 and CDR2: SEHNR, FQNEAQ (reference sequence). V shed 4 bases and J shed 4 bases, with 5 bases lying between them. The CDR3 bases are TGTGCCAGCAGCTACAGCGGGGCCAACGTCCTGACTTTC. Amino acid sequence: CASSYSGANVLTF. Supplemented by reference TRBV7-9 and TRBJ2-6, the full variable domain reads DTGVSQNPRHKITKRGQNVTFRCDPISEHNRLYWYRQTLGQGPEFLTYFQNEAQLEKSRLLSDRFSAERPKGSFSTLEIQRTEQGDSAMYLCASSYSGANVLTFGAGSRLTVL.

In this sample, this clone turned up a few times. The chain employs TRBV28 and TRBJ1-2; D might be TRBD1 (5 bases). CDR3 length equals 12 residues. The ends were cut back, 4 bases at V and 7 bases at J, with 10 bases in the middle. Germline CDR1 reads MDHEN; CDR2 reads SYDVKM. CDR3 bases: TGTGCCAGCAGTTACCAAGGGACTGGCTACACCTTC. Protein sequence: CASSYQGTGYTF.

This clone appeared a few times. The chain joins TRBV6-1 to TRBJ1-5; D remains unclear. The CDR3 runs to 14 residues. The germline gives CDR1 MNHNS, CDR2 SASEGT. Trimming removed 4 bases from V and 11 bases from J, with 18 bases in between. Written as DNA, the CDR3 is TGTGCCAGCAGTGCAACACTTACAAGTGAATCCCAGCATTTT. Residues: CASSATLTSESQHF.

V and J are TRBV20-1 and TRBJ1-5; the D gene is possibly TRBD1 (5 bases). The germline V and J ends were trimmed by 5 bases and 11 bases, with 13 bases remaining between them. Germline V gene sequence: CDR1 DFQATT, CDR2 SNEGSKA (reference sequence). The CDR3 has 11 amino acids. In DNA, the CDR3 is TGCAGTGCTGGAGGGGCTGCGACCCAGCATTTT. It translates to CSAGGAATQHF.

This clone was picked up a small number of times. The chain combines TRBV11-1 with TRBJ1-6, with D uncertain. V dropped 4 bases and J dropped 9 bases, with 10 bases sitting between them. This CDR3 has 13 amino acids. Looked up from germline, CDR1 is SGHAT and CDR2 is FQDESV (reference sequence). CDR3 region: CASSSTRGSPLHF. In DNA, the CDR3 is TGTGCCAGCAGCTCAACGCGGGGTTCACCCCTCCACTTT.

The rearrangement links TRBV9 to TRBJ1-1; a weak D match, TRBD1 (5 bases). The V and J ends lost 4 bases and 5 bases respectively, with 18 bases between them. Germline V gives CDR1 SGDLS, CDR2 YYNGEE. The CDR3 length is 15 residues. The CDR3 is CASSSTYGGGTEAFF. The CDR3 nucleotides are TGTGCCAGCAGCTCTACCTACGGGGGGGGAACTGAAGCTTTCTTT.

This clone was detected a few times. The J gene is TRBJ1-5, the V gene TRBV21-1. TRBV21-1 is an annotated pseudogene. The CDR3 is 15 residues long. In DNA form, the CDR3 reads TGTGCCAGCAGCAAAAACCCGCTGCACAATCAGCCCCAGCATTTT. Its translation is CASSKNPLHNQPQHF.

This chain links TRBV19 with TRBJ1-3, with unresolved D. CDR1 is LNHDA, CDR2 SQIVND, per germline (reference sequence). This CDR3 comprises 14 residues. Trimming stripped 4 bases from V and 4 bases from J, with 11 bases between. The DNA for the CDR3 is TGTGCCAGTAGTACGCAGATACTCGGAAACACCATATATTTT. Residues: CASSTQILGNTIYF. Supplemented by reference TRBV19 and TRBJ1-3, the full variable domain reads DGGITQSPKYLFRKEGQNVTLSCEQNLNHDAMYWYRQDPGQGLRLIYYSQIVNDFQKGDIAEGYSVSREKKESFPLTVTSAQKNPTAFYLCASSTQILGNTIYFGEGSWLTVV.

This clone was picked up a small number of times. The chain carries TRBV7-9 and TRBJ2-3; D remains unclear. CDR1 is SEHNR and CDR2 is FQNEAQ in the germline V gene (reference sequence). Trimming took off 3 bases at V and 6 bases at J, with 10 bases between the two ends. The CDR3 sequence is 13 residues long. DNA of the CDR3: TGTGCCAGCAGCTTGGGTGCGGTGGATACGCAGTATTTT. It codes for CASSLGAVDTQYF. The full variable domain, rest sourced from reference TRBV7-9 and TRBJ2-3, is DTGVSQNPRHKITKRGQNVTFRCDPISEHNRLYWYRQTLGQGPEFLTYFQNEAQLEKSRLLSDRFSAERPKGSFSTLEIQRTEQGDSAMYLCASSLGAVDTQYFGPGTRLTVL.

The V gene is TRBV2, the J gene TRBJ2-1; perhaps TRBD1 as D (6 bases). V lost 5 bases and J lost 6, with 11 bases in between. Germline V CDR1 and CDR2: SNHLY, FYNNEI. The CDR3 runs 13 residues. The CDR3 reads CASSQGSGNEQFF. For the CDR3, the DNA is TGTGCCAGCAGTCAGGGGTCAGGCAATGAGCAGTTCTTC.